This TCR beta chain was found in a study of T cell repertoires in cytomegalovirus infection. Study-wide background: Indications came from public TCR beta signatures; they pointed to CMV infection and to a matching HLA type.

TCRdb reanalysed the reads using MiXCR and keeps one entry per CDR3 protein. The sample yields 250,000 or so distinct CDR3 sequences, roughly 12% seen once. As regards this clonotype: The CDR3 does not end in the conserved phenylalanine or tryptophan, so this is likely a read error.

This clonotype originated in a human donor in good health (CMV status not recorded). Some clones in this sample may be carry-over from other donors' samples. The sequenced sample was PBMCs.

This CDR3 reads CASSASTGVAYEQYY. CDR3 in DNA: TGTGCCAGCTCAGCTTCGACAGGAGTAGCCTACGAGCAGTACTAC. This chain joins TRBV18 and TRBJ2-7; D may be TRBD1 (6 bases). Per germline, CDR1 KGHSH and CDR2 LQKENI. The CDR3 spans 15 residues. Between the trimmed V and J ends, which lost 5 bases and 2 bases, there was a span of 16 bases.